This is a list of T cell receptor beta chains from one sample in a study of T cell changes during pregnancy in multiple sclerosis. The data were produced by immunoSEQ multiplex PCR, yet TCRdb's version contains in-frame clones alone and is incomplete. The sample shows tens of thousands of clones, 80% to 95% of them seen only once. Source: peripheral blood, taken in the first trimester of pregnancy. Receptors originate from a female donor with multiple sclerosis, enrolled in a pregnancy study. Each CDR3 is given with its conserved first and last residue. D genes are given only for firm matches. Clone size appears in some rows only: once, few, many, or a class for an expanded clone.

clone_size: -; v_call: TRBV11-3; j_call: TRBJ2-5; d_call: TRBD2; cdr3_nt: TGTGCCAGCAGCTTAGTTGGCGGGGGAGAAGAGACCCAGTACTTC; cdr3_aa: CASSLVGGGEETQYF
clone_size: -; v_call: TRBV15; j_call: TRBJ1-3; d_call: -; cdr3_nt: TGTGCCACCAGCAGAGATGGGGCTACCCCTACTGGAAACACCATATATTTT; cdr3_aa: CATSRDGATPTGNTIYF
clone_size: -; v_call: TRBV10-2; j_call: TRBJ1-2; d_call: TRBD1; cdr3_nt: TGCGCCAGCAACCCGGACAGGGGTTCGTTTCATGGCTACACCTTC; cdr3_aa: CASNPDRGSFHGYTF
clone_size: -; v_call: TRBV13; j_call: TRBJ2-2; d_call: TRBD1; cdr3_nt: TGTGCCAGCAGCCCCCGACAGGGTTACACCGGGGAGCTGTTTTTT; cdr3_aa: CASSPRQGYTGELFF
clone_size: once; v_call: TRBV6-5; j_call: TRBJ2-7; d_call: TRBD1; cdr3_nt: TGTGCCAGCACCCCGGGACAGGGAGTCAACGAGCAGTACTTC; cdr3_aa: CASTPGQGVNEQYF
clone_size: -; v_call: TRBV19; j_call: TRBJ2-1; d_call: TRBD2; cdr3_nt: TGTGCCAGTAGTACCGACCTAGCGGGAGGGGGTGAGCAGTTCTTC; cdr3_aa: CASSTDLAGGGEQFF
clone_size: once; v_call: TRBV9; j_call: TRBJ1-2; d_call: TRBD1; cdr3_nt: TGTGCCAGCAGCGTAAACCGGGACAGCTATGGCTACACCTTC; cdr3_aa: CASSVNRDSYGYTF
clone_size: -; v_call: TRBV6-6; j_call: TRBJ1-5; d_call: TRBD1; cdr3_nt: TGTGCCAGCAGAAATCGACAGGGACGCGACAATCAGCCCCAGCATTTT; cdr3_aa: CASRNRQGRDNQPQHF
clone_size: -; v_call: TRBV7-9; j_call: TRBJ1-1; d_call: TRBD1; cdr3_nt: TGTGCCAGCAGACCTCGGGACAGTCTTATGAACACTGAAGCTTTCTTT; cdr3_aa: CASRPRDSLMNTEAFF
clone_size: -; v_call: TRBV19; j_call: TRBJ2-3; d_call: -; cdr3_nt: TGTGCCAGTAGTATGGGGGCAGCCACAGATACGCAGTATTTT; cdr3_aa: CASSMGAATDTQYF
clone_size: -; v_call: TRBV7-2; j_call: TRBJ1-6; d_call: -; cdr3_nt: TGTGCCAGCAGCGCCCCCACCGGGACTAGGAATTCACCCCTCCACTTT; cdr3_aa: CASSAPTGTRNSPLHF
clone_size: -; v_call: TRBV29-1; j_call: TRBJ2-7; d_call: -; cdr3_nt: TGCAGCGTTAATCTGGGACAAGCAGCCTACGAGCAGTACTTC; cdr3_aa: CSVNLGQAAYEQYF
clone_size: -; v_call: TRBV5-4; j_call: TRBJ1-5; d_call: -; cdr3_nt: TGTGCCAGCAGCTCGGACAGAAATCAGCCCCAGCATTTT; cdr3_aa: CASSSDRNQPQHF
clone_size: -; v_call: TRBV19; j_call: TRBJ1-5; d_call: -; cdr3_nt: TGTGCCAGTATGGAGCAAACCGTCACCAATCAGCCCCAGCATTTT; cdr3_aa: CASMEQTVTNQPQHF
clone_size: -; v_call: TRBV15; j_call: TRBJ2-7; d_call: -; cdr3_nt: TGTGCCACCAGAGACAGAGGCGAGCAGTACTTC; cdr3_aa: CATRDRGEQYF
clone_size: -; v_call: TRBV19; j_call: TRBJ1-1; d_call: TRBD1; cdr3_nt: TGTGCCAGTAGTATAGGGGGACAGGGGACCGGGGGGACTGAAGCTTTCTTT; cdr3_aa: CASSIGGQGTGGTEAFF
clone_size: once; v_call: TRBV14; j_call: TRBJ1-2; d_call: -; cdr3_nt: TGTGCCAGCAGCCAGGCAAAATTTACTCCGGGACATTCTGACTATGGCTACACCTTC; cdr3_aa: CASSQAKFTPGHSDYGYTF
clone_size: -; v_call: TRBV14; j_call: TRBJ2-1; d_call: TRBD2; cdr3_nt: TGTGCCAGCAGCCTCTGGGGGATAGCGGGGAGGAATGAGCAGTTCTTC; cdr3_aa: CASSLWGIAGRNEQFF
clone_size: -; v_call: TRBV5-1; j_call: TRBJ1-4; d_call: -; cdr3_nt: TGCGCCAGCAGGGAGGCGTCTAATGAAAAACTGTTTTTT; cdr3_aa: CASREASNEKLFF
clone_size: -; v_call: TRBV27; j_call: TRBJ2-7; d_call: TRBD2; cdr3_nt: TGTGCCAGCGGGCGGGAGTACGAGCAGTACTTC; cdr3_aa: CASGREYEQYF
clone_size: -; v_call: TRBV27; j_call: TRBJ1-2; d_call: -; cdr3_nt: TGTGCCAGCAGTACCACCACCCCCGGGTCGGTCTATGGCTACACCTTC; cdr3_aa: CASSTTTPGSVYGYTF
clone_size: -; v_call: TRBV28; j_call: TRBJ1-2; d_call: -; cdr3_nt: TGTGCCAGCGGGGGGGAGGGATCGGACTATGGCTACACCTTC; cdr3_aa: CASGGEGSDYGYTF
clone_size: -; v_call: TRBV7-9; j_call: TRBJ1-3; d_call: -; cdr3_nt: TGTGCCAGCAGCTTAGTCACAACCTCTGGAAACACCATATATTTT; cdr3_aa: CASSLVTTSGNTIYF
clone_size: -; v_call: TRBV11-2; j_call: TRBJ1-1; d_call: -; cdr3_nt: TGTGCCAGCAGCTCGCGGACAGAACTCAAGAACACTGAAGCTTTCTTT; cdr3_aa: CASSSRTELKNTEAFF
clone_size: -; v_call: TRBV5-8; j_call: TRBJ2-7; d_call: TRBD1; cdr3_nt: TGTGCCAGCAGCTTGAGGACAGGCCCCTACGAGCAGTACTTC; cdr3_aa: CASSLRTGPYEQYF
clone_size: once; v_call: TRBV7-8; j_call: TRBJ1-1; d_call: TRBD1; cdr3_nt: TGTGCCAGCAGCTGGGACAGGGCCACTGAAGCTTTCTTT; cdr3_aa: CASSWDRATEAFF
clone_size: -; v_call: TRBV9; j_call: TRBJ2-2; d_call: -; cdr3_nt: TGTGCCAGCAGCGCAGACCGGGACTTGCAGAACACCGGGGAGCTGTTTTTT; cdr3_aa: CASSADRDLQNTGELFF
clone_size: -; v_call: TRBV5-1; j_call: TRBJ2-3; d_call: TRBD2; cdr3_nt: TGCGCCAGCAGCTTGACGCGGGGGGGCACAGATACGCAGTATTTT; cdr3_aa: CASSLTRGGTDTQYF
clone_size: -; v_call: TRBV7-9; j_call: TRBJ2-7; d_call: -; cdr3_nt: TGTGCCAGCAGCTTATCGGACAGAGGCTACGAGCAGTACTTC; cdr3_aa: CASSLSDRGYEQYF
clone_size: few; v_call: TRBV4-1; j_call: TRBJ1-6; d_call: -; cdr3_nt: TGCGCCAGCAGCCAAGATACAGGAGGGCCCCTCCACTTT; cdr3_aa: CASSQDTGGPLHF
clone_size: -; v_call: TRBV6-5; j_call: TRBJ1-3; d_call: -; cdr3_nt: TGTGCCAGCAGCCGACAGGCTAGTGGAAACACCATATATTTT; cdr3_aa: CASSRQASGNTIYF
clone_size: -; v_call: TRBV28; j_call: TRBJ1-2; d_call: -; cdr3_nt: TGTGCCAGCAGTCTACAGGGAATACCTAACTATGGCTACACCTTC; cdr3_aa: CASSLQGIPNYGYTF
clone_size: -; v_call: TRBV5-8; j_call: TRBJ1-4; d_call: -; cdr3_nt: TGTGCCAGCAGCTATCTGGGGGGAACTAATGAAAAACTGTTTTTT; cdr3_aa: CASSYLGGTNEKLFF
clone_size: -; v_call: TRBV7-2; j_call: TRBJ2-3; d_call: -; cdr3_nt: TGTGCCAGCAGCTCTTCCGTAGTTATTTCAGATACGCAGTATTTT; cdr3_aa: CASSSSVVISDTQYF
clone_size: -; v_call: TRBV19; j_call: TRBJ2-3; d_call: TRBD2; cdr3_nt: TGTGCCAGTAAGGCTAGCGGGAGCAGAGATACGCAGTATTTT; cdr3_aa: CASKASGSRDTQYF
clone_size: -; v_call: TRBV27; j_call: TRBJ1-1; d_call: TRBD1; cdr3_nt: TGTGCCAGCAGTCACCGGGACAGGGGACCCACTGAAGCTTTCTTT; cdr3_aa: CASSHRDRGPTEAFF
clone_size: -; v_call: TRBV11-2; j_call: TRBJ2-7; d_call: TRBD1; cdr3_nt: TGTGCCAGCAGCTCTTACAGGGGGAGCTCCTACGAGCAGTACTTC; cdr3_aa: CASSSYRGSSYEQYF
clone_size: once; v_call: TRBV7-9; j_call: TRBJ1-4; d_call: TRBD1; cdr3_nt: TGTGCCAGCAGCCGGGACAGGGGGCTGCCTAATGAAAAACTGTTTTTT; cdr3_aa: CASSRDRGLPNEKLFF
clone_size: -; v_call: TRBV6-6; j_call: TRBJ1-2; d_call: TRBD1; cdr3_nt: TGTGCCAGCAGTTACGCGGGACAGGCCCCCTATGGCTACACCTTC; cdr3_aa: CASSYAGQAPYGYTF
clone_size: -; v_call: TRBV25-1; j_call: TRBJ1-4; d_call: -; cdr3_nt: TGTGCCAGCAGTGACCTCCTGCCGGGTCTAGGTGAAAAACTGTTTTTT; cdr3_aa: CASSDLLPGLGEKLFF
clone_size: -; v_call: TRBV5-1; j_call: TRBJ2-1; d_call: TRBD1; cdr3_nt: TGCGCCAGCAGCTTGGCCGGGACAGGGACCAATGAGCAGTTCTTC; cdr3_aa: CASSLAGTGTNEQFF
clone_size: -; v_call: TRBV4-2; j_call: TRBJ2-5; d_call: -; cdr3_nt: TGTGCCAGCAGCCAAGATCTGGGGCATGGAGAGACCCAGTACTTC; cdr3_aa: CASSQDLGHGETQYF
clone_size: once; v_call: TRBV6-5; j_call: TRBJ2-7; d_call: -; cdr3_nt: TGTGCCAGCAGCCCGGGAGACACGCTCTACGGGCAGTACTTC; cdr3_aa: CASSPGDTLYGQYF
clone_size: -; v_call: TRBV2; j_call: TRBJ2-7; d_call: -; cdr3_nt: TGTGCCAGCAGTGAAGCGGAAGGACTGCCCGAGAACGAGCAGTACTTC; cdr3_aa: CASSEAEGLPENEQYF